The next 16 T cell receptor beta chains were all read from a single sample in a study of cytomegalovirus exposure and HLA in healthy donors. The PCR was carried out with 60 Vbeta primers and 13 Jbeta primers. Measured with immunoSEQ multiplex PCR; TCRdb has only the in-frame clones, and not every one. This table has 99,000 or so clones, roughly an eighth appearing once. Sequencing was performed on PBMCs. These receptors were taken from a man aged 35 to 55 in good health and CMV-seropositive.

This sequence joins TRBV19 and TRBJ1-1; D not certain. Trimming stripped 9 bases from V and 1 base from J, with 6 bases between. The CDR3 loop spans 11 amino acids. Germline V gene sequence: CDR1 LNHDA, CDR2 SQIVND (reference sequence). CDR3 sequence: CASLRNTEAFF. CDR3 nucleotide sequence: TGTGCCAGCCTGAGGAACACTGAAGCTTTCTTT. The variable domain in full, completed from reference TRBV19 and TRBJ1-1, reads DGGITQSPKYLFRKEGQNVTLSCEQNLNHDAMYWYRQDPGQGLRLIYYSQIVNDFQKGDIAEGYSVSREKKESFPLTVTSAQKNPTAFYLCASLRNTEAFFGQGTRLTVV.

The rearrangement joins TRBV9 to TRBJ1-2; D call uncertain. The V end lost 3 bases, the J end lost 4 bases, and 13 bases lay between the germline ends. The CDR3 runs 14 residues. CDR1 and CDR2 from the germline V gene are SGDLS and YYNGEE. CDR3 DNA: TGTGCCAGCAGCGCCCAGGTCTTGGGCTATGGCTACACCTTC. This gives the protein CASSAQVLGYGYTF. The whole variable domain, remainder taken from reference TRBV9 and TRBJ1-2, is DSGVTQTPKHLITATGQRVTLRCSPRSGDLSVYWYQQSLDQGLQFLIQYYNGEERAKGNILERFSAQQFPDLHSELNLSSLELGDSALYFCASSAQVLGYGYTFGSGTRLTVV.

This clone was seen a handful of times. The chain is built from TRBV29-1 and TRBJ2-1, with TRBD2 matching over 15 bases. CDR1 SQVTM and CDR2 ANQGSEA come from the germline V gene. Trimming removed 3 bases from V and 7 bases from J; junction bases left unmatched: 1. The CDR3 covers 14 residues. The CDR3 region is CSVDGTSGRNEQFF. The CDR3 DNA follows: TGCAGCGTTGACGGGACTAGCGGGAGGAATGAGCAGTTCTTC.

The gene calls are TRBV5-6 and TRBJ1-1; no firm D call. The germline V gene encodes CDR1 SGHDT and CDR2 YYEEEE. V lost 2 bases and J 2 bases, leaving 10 bases between the germline ends. There are 14 residues in the CDR3. CDR3 DNA: TGTGCCAGCAGCTTTTCAGGTTCTAACACTGAAGCTTTCTTT. It translates to CASSFSGSNTEAFF. The variable domain in full, completed from reference TRBV5-6 and TRBJ1-1, reads DAGVTQSPTHLIKTRGQQVTLRCSPKSGHDTVSWYQQALGQGPQFIFQYYEEEERQRGNFPDRFSGHQFPNYSSELNVNALLLGDSALYLCASSFSGSNTEAFFGQGTRLTVV.

This clone turned up a few times. The chain links TRBV28 to TRBJ2-3; 7 bases agree with TRBD2. V lost 4 bases to trimming and J lost 5 bases; unmatched junction nucleotides: 18. The CDR3 spans 18 residues. Germline V gives CDR1 MDHEN, CDR2 SYDVKM. CDR3: CASSSPPRGGRGGDTQYF. CDR3 nucleotide sequence: TGTGCCAGCAGTTCCCCCCCGAGAGGCGGGAGAGGAGGAGATACGCAGTATTTT.

The chain joins TRBV19 to TRBJ2-5; 7 bases map to TRBD2. Germline V gene lookup returns CDR1 LNHDA and CDR2 SQIVND (reference sequence). The CDR3 sequence is 14 residues long. CDR3 nucleotide sequence: TGTGCTTCTATCGAGGCGGGAGTAGGAGAGACCCAGTACTTC. It is translated as CASIEAGVGETQYF.

The V and J genes are TRBV9 and TRBJ2-1, with D maybe TRBD1 (5 bases). V was clipped by 0 bases and J by 6 bases, with 10 bases between them. CDR1 SGDLS and CDR2 YYNGEE come from the germline V gene. The CDR3 contains 14 residues. The CDR3, as DNA: TGTGCCAGCAGCGTAGCCAGGGTGACCAATGAGCAGTTCTTC. Its protein product is CASSVARVTNEQFF.

The chain uses TRBV19 and TRBJ2-2; TRBD1 is a possible D gene (5 bases). Germline V CDR1 and CDR2: LNHDA, SQIVND (reference sequence). Trimming cost V 10 bases and J 6 bases, with 12 bases left between them. CDR3 size: 12 residues. CDR3 amino acids: CATKQVAGELFF. The DNA of the CDR3 is TGTGCCACCAAACAGGTGGCCGGGGAGCTGTTTTTT. The full variable domain, in which reference TRBV19 and TRBJ2-2 provide the parts outside the CDR3, is DGGITQSPKYLFRKEGQNVTLSCEQNLNHDAMYWYRQDPGQGLRLIYYSQIVNDFQKGDIAEGYSVSREKKESFPLTVTSAQKNPTAFYLCATKQVAGELFFGEGSRLTVL.

In this sample, this clone turned up a few times. The rearrangement joins TRBV12-5 to TRBJ2-1, with 9 nucleotides matching TRBD2. The CDR3 extends over 17 amino acids. Trimming took 1 base from V and 4 from J; bases not matched to a gene: 8. Germline V gene lookup returns CDR1 LGHNT and CDR2 FRNRAP. The CDR3 loop reads CASGLGGSGGKYNEQFF. The DNA for the CDR3 is TGTGCTAGTGGTTTGGGAGGGAGCGGGGGGAAATACAATGAGCAGTTCTTC.

The V gene is TRBV5-4, the J gene TRBJ2-7; 10 nucleotides agree with TRBD2. V was clipped by 0 bases and J by 12 bases; unmatched bases: 6. CDR1 and CDR2 from the germline V gene are SGHNT and YYREEE (reference sequence). This CDR3 has 13 residues. The CDR3 coding sequence is TGTGCCAGCAGCTTGGAGGCTAGCGGGAGTCGGTACTTC. Residues: CASSLEASGSRYF.

The chain is built from TRBV18 and TRBJ2-7; D might be TRBD1 (6 bases). This CDR3 region has 14 residues. Per the germline V gene, CDR1 is KGHSH and CDR2 is LQKENI. V gave up 1 base and J gave up 2 bases, with 9 bases separating them. The chain's CDR3 is CASSPRGQTYEQYF. The CDR3 nucleotides are TGTGCCAGCTCACCACGGGGGCAGACCTACGAGCAGTACTTC.

The chain employs TRBV5-4 and TRBJ2-5; a weak D match, TRBD2 (6 bases). Germline-derived CDR1 and CDR2 are SGHNT and YYREEE (reference sequence). The V end lost 4 bases, the J end lost 5 bases, and 12 bases lay between the germline ends. CDR3 length equals 13 residues. The CDR3 sequence: CASSGAGGETQYF. CDR3 bases: TGTGCCAGCAGCGGCGCTGGGGGGGAGACCCAGTACTTC. The full variable domain, in which reference TRBV5-4 and TRBJ2-5 provide the parts outside the CDR3, is ETGVTQSPTHLIKTRGQQVTLRCSSQSGHNTVSWYQQALGQGPQFIFQYYREEENGRGNFPPRFSGLQFPNYSSELNVNALELDDSALYLCASSGAGGETQYFGPGTRLLVL.

This clone has more than one count but fewer than ten. This chain joins TRBV7-8 and TRBJ2-1; TRBD1 agrees at 7 bases. CDR1 is SGHVS and CDR2 is FQNEAQ in the germline V gene. V lost 2 bases to trimming and J lost 2 bases; unmatched junction nucleotides: 3. This CDR3 has 15 amino acids. The CDR3 loop reads CASSLQGVPYNEQFF. CDR3 DNA sequence: TGTGCCAGCAGCTTACAGGGGGTCCCCTACAATGAGCAGTTCTTC. Together with reference TRBV7-8 and TRBJ2-1, the CDR3 gives the full variable domain: GAGVSQSPRYKVAKRGQDVALRCDPISGHVSLFWYQQALGQGPEFLTYFQNEAQLDKSGLPSDRFFAERPEGSVSTLKIQRTQQEDSAVYLCASSLQGVPYNEQFFGPGTRLTVL.

The V and J genes are TRBV28 and TRBJ1-1; D is unresolved. The CDR3 contains 20 residues. Between the trimmed V and J ends, which lost 3 bases and 2 bases, there was a span of 28 bases. Looked up from germline, CDR1 is MDHEN and CDR2 is SYDVKM. CDR3 sequence: CASSFRLYRRWAGKNTEAFF. CDR3 DNA sequence: TGTGCCAGCAGTTTCCGACTTTACCGGAGGTGGGCAGGAAAAAACACTGAAGCTTTCTTT. The full variable domain, completed using reference TRBV28 and TRBJ1-1, is DVKVTQSSRYLVKRTGEKVFLECVQDMDHENMFWYRQDPGLGLRLIYFSYDVKMKEKGDIPEGYSVSREKKERFSLILESASTNQTSMYLCASSFRLYRRWAGKNTEAFFGQGTRLTVV.

This sequence joins TRBV9 and TRBJ2-1, with D possibly matching TRBD2 (6 bases). With 7 bases removed from V and 3 bases from J, the gap between germline ends came to 11 bases. The CDR3 has 13 residues. Germline CDR1 and CDR2: SGDLS and YYNGEE. CDR3 amino acids: CASAGSDYNEQFF. The CDR3 region has the DNA TGTGCCAGCGCGGGATCTGACTACAATGAGCAGTTCTTC.

This clone was seen a few times. The chain couples TRBV30 to TRBJ1-6; weak D call: TRBD1 (6 bases). The CDR3 runs 15 residues. CDR1 is GTSNPN, CDR2 SVGIG, per germline (reference sequence). Trimming removed 0 bases from V and 10 bases from J, with 16 bases in between. CDR3 in DNA: TGTGCCTGGAGTGTCTCCCTGGGCAGGGGATCACCCCTCCACTTT. Its protein product is CAWSVSLGRGSPLHF.